The 15 T cell receptor beta chains in this list originate from one sample, sequenced in a study of blood T cells in healthy people across ages. PCR was performed a second time for roughly 7 to 12 cycles using a sample-barcoded 5' primer and a J-beta primer mix. From the 5' RACE reads, TCRdb called clonotypes with MiXCR, one entry per CDR3 protein. The sample records roughly 720,000 distinct CDR3 sequences, roughly 50% being singletons. Sequences were obtained from blood. These receptors were collected from a man older than 75 in good health.

The chain uses TRBV5-1 and TRBJ2-4; TRBD2 matches at 11 bases. The DNA end lines up better with TRBJ2-7; the J call may be wrong. Germline assignment: CDR1 SGHRS and CDR2 YFSETQ. The CDR3 is 20 amino acids. CDR3 residues: CASSQLGLTSGTGGRHEQYF. CDR3 bases: TGCGCCAGCAGCCAACTGGGACTGACTAGCGGGACCGGGGGCAGACACGAGCAGTACTTC.

This chain uses TRBV3-1 with TRBJ2-7; 9 bases are a match to TRBD2. V lost 7 bases and J lost 5; bases outside the gene matches: 9. Germline V gene lookup returns CDR1 LGHDT and CDR2 YNNKEL (reference sequence). The CDR3 is 14 amino acids. This CDR3 reads CASKRVAGAHEQYF. In DNA form, the CDR3 reads TGTGCCAGCAAACGAGTAGCGGGAGCCCACGAGCAGTACTTC.

As regards this clonotype: One end of the junction does not line up with germline, which may come from a read error. The V call is TRBV29-1, the J call TRBJ1-5; the D gene is possibly TRBD1 (6 bases). The germline CDR1 and CDR2 sequences are SQVTM and ANQGSEA. This CDR3 has 12 amino acids. CDR3: CSATGNNQPRHF. In DNA form, the CDR3 reads TGCAGCGCAACAGGGAACAATCAGCCCCGGCATTTT.

The gene calls are TRBV7-8 and TRBJ2-7; 12 bases agree with TRBD2. V dropped 5 bases and J dropped 9; count of bases not matched to a gene: 8. Per the germline V gene, CDR1 is SGHVS and CDR2 is FQNEAQ. CDR3 length: 14 amino acids. CDR3 DNA sequence: TGTGCCAGCAGCGCCGGGACTAGCGGGTTAGGGCAGTACTTC. Residues: CASSAGTSGLGQYF.

The chain uses TRBV14 and TRBJ1-2; D unclear. Germline V gene lookup returns CDR1 SGHDN and CDR2 FVKESK. V lost 1 base to trimming and J lost 8 bases, with 20 bases between them. The CDR3 runs to 16 residues. CDR3 bases: TGTGCCAGCAGCCAAGTGTCTACTCCAGAACGTTCGGGCTACACCTTC. It yields the protein CASSQVSTPERSGYTF. The whole variable domain, remainder taken from reference TRBV14 and TRBJ1-2, is EAGVTQFPSHSVIEKGQTVTLRCDPISGHDNLYWYRRVMGKEIKFLLHFVKESKQDESGMPNNRFLAERTGGTYSTLKVQPAELEDSGVYFCASSQVSTPERSGYTFGSGTRLTVV.

This chain links TRBV15 with TRBJ1-4; 9 nucleotides align to TRBD1. V shed 1 base, J shed 7 bases, and the junction held 4 bases outside the gene matches. This CDR3 has 15 amino acids. Germline values: CDR1 LNHNV, CDR2 YYDKDF (reference sequence). Here the CDR3 DNA reads TGTGCCACCAGCAGAGGACAGGGGGTGGGTGAAAAACTGTTTTTT. This encodes CATSRGQGVGEKLFF.

This chain joins TRBV6-4 and TRBJ2-1; 10 nucleotides line up with TRBD2. This CDR3 region has 17 residues. CDR1 and CDR2 (germline): MRHNA, SNTAGT. V trimming: 0 bases; J trimming: 1 base; junction bases outside the gene matches: 3. The CDR3 region is CASSDSGLAISYNEQFF. The DNA for the CDR3 is TGTGCCAGCAGTGACTCGGGACTAGCGATTTCCTACAATGAGCAGTTCTTC.

V gene TRBV6-6 combines with J gene TRBJ2-7, with 13 bases fitting TRBD2. The length of the CDR3 is 16 residues. The germline V gene has CDR1 MNHNY and CDR2 SVGAGI (reference sequence). Trimming at V came to 4 bases and at J to 7 bases, leaving 10 bases not matched to a gene. DNA of the CDR3: TGTGCCAGCAGTTTCCCAGGGACTAGCGGGACGAGGGAGCAGTACTTC. Translating it yields CASSFPGTSGTREQYF.

The chain recombines TRBV6-2 or TRBV6-3 with TRBJ2-7; D call uncertain. CDR1 MNHEY and CDR2 SVGEGT come from the germline V gene. CDR3 length equals 14 residues. V was clipped by 7 bases and J by 2 bases, with 15 bases between them. The CDR3 DNA sequence: TGTGCCAGCACCCCCCTTCCGGAGACCTACGAGCAGTACTTC. The encoded protein is CASTPLPETYEQYF.

The rearrangement uses TRBV11-2 and TRBJ2-1; TRBD2 agrees at 15 bases. J gave up 6 bases and V 0 bases, and 3 bases lay outside the gene matches. The germline V gene has CDR1 SGHAT and CDR2 FQNNGV. The CDR3 consists of 17 residues. CDR3 loop: CASSLDLGLAGGNEQFF. The CDR3 DNA sequence: TGTGCCAGCAGCTTAGATTTGGGACTAGCGGGAGGCAATGAGCAGTTCTTC.

The CDR3, as DNA: TGCGCCAGCCGCTACGGGGTTCACAATGAGCAGTACTTC. This encodes CASRYGVHNEQYF. The chain couples TRBV5-1 to TRBJ2-1; tentative D call: TRBD2 (5 bases). The J call may be incorrect, as the DNA end agrees better with TRBJ2-7. This CDR3 has 13 amino acids. CDR1 and CDR2 (germline): SGHRS, YFSETQ.

This clonotype was observed a few times. The chain uses TRBV21-1 and TRBJ2-7. TRBV21-1 corresponds to a pseudogene. CDR3 length equals 8 residues. CDR3 bases: TGTGCCAGATACGAGCAGTACTTC. Encoded protein: CARYEQYF.

The chain couples TRBV6-1 to TRBJ2-1, with 7 bases lining up with TRBD1. The CDR3 totals 16 residues. CDR1 MNHNS and CDR2 SASEGT come from the germline V gene. Trimming at V came to 6 bases and at J to 3 bases, leaving 11 bases not matched to a gene. CDR3 coding DNA: TGTGCCAGCAGCGACGGGACAGTTTTTAACTACAATGAGCAGTTCTTC. Translating gives CASSDGTVFNYNEQFF.

The chain uses TRBV27 and TRBJ2-1, with 9 bases fitting TRBD1. Trimming at V came to 5 bases and at J to 4 bases, leaving 3 bases not matched to a gene. The CDR3 consists of 14 residues. The germline CDR1 and CDR2 sequences are MNHEY and SMNVEV (reference sequence). CDR3 nucleotide sequence: TGTGCCAGCAGTACGGACAGGGGATACAATGAGCAGTTCTTC. This codes for CASSTDRGYNEQFF.

J is TRBJ1-2 and V is TRBV21-1. TRBV21-1 represents a pseudogene. The CDR3 runs 15 residues. CDR3 amino acids: CASSKFLGRVFDYTF. CDR3 DNA: TGTGCCAGCAGCAAGTTCCTCGGCAGGGTCTTTGACTACACCTTC.